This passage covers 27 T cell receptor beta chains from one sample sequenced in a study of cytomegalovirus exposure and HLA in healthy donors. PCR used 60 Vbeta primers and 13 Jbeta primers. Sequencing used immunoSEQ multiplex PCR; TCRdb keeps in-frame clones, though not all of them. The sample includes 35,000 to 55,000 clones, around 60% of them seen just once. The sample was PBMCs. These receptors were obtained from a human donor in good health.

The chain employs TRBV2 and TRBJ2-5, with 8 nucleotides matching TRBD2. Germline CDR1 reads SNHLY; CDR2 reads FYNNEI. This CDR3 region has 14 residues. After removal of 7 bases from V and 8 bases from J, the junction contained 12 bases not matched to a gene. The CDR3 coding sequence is TGTGCCAGCAACTTGGTGGGACTAGGGCAAACCCAGTACTTC. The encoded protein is CASNLVGLGQTQYF.

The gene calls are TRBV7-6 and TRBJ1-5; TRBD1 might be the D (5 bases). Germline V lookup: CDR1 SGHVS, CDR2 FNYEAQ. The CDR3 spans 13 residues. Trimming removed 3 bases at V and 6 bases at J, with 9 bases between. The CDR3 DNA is TGTGCCAGCAGCTTTCAGGGTACTCAGCCCCAGCATTTT. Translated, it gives CASSFQGTQPQHF.

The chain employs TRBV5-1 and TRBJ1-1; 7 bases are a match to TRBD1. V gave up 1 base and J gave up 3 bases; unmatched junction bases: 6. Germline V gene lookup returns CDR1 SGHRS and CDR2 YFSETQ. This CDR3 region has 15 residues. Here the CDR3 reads CASSLPGQSYTEAFF. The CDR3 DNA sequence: TGCGCCAGCAGCTTGCCGGGACAGAGTTACACTGAAGCTTTCTTT.

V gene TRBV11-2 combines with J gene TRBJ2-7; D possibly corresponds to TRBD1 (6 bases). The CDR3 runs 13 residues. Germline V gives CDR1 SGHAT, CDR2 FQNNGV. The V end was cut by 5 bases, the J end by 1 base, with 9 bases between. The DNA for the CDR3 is TGTGCCAGCAGCCGGGACACTTCCTACGAGCAGTACTTC. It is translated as CASSRDTSYEQYF.

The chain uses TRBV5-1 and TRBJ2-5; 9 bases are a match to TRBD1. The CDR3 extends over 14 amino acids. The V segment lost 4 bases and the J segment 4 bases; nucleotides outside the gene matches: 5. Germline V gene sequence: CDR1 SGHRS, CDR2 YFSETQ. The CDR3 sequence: CASSLTGGAETQYF. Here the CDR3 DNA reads TGCGCCAGCAGCCTTACAGGGGGCGCAGAGACCCAGTACTTC.

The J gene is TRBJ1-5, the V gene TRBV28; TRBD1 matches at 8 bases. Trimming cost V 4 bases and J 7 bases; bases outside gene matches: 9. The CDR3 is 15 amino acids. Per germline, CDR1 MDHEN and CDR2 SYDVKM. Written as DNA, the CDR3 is TGTGCCAGCAGTTCCATGCAGGGGGCTGGGCAGCCCCAGCATTTT. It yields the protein CASSSMQGAGQPQHF.

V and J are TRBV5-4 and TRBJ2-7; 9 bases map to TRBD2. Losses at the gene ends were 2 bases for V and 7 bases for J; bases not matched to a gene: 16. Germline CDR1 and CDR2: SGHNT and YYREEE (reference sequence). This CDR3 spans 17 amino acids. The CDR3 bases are TGTGCCAGCAGCTTAGGGACTAGCCGATCAATTTCGGGAGAGCAGTACTTC. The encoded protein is CASSLGTSRSISGEQYF.

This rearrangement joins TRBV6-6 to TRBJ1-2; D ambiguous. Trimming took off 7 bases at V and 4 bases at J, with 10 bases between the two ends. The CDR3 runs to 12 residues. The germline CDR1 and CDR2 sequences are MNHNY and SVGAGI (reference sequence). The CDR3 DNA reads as TGTGCCAGCACCCTAGACGGCTATGGCTACACCTTC. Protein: CASTLDGYGYTF.

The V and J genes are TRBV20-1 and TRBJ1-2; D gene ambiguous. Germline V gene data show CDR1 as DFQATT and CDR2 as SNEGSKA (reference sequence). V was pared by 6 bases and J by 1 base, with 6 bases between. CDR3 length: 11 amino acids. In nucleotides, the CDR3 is TGCAGTGCGGGAGTTAACTATGGCTACACCTTC. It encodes CSAGVNYGYTF.

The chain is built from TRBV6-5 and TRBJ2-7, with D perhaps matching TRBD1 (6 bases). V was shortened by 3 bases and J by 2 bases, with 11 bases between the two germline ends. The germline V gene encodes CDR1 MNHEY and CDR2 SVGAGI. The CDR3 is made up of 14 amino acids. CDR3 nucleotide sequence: TGTGCCAGCAGTTATTCGACAGGAACCTACGAGCAGTACTTC. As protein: CASSYSTGTYEQYF.

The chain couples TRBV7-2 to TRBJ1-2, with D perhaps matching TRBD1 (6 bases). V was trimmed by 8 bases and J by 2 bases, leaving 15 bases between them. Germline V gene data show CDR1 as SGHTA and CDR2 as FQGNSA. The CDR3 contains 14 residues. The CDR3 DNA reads TGTGCCAGCCTCTGGGCAGGGGTAAACTATGGCTACACCTTC. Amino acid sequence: CASLWAGVNYGYTF.

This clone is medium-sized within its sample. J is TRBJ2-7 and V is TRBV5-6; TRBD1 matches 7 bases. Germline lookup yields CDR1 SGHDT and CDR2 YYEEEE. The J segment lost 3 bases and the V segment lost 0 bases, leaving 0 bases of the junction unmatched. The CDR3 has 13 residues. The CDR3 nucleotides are TGTGCCAGCAGCTTGGACAGGGGCTACGAGCAGTACTTC. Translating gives CASSLDRGYEQYF.

The DNA for the CDR3 is TGCAGCGTGACCGGGACAGGGCTCCACGAGCAGTACTTC. Encoded protein: CSVTGTGLHEQYF. V and J are TRBV29-1 and TRBJ2-7; 9 positions agree with TRBD1. J was trimmed by 5 bases and V by 6 bases; bases with no gene match: 8. The CDR3 totals 13 residues. CDR1 and CDR2 from the germline V gene are SQVTM and ANQGSEA.

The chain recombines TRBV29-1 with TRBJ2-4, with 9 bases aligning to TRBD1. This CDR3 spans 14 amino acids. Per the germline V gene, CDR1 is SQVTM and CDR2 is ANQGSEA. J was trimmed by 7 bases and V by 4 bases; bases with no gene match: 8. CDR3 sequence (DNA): TGCAGCGTTGCCACAGGGGGCCGATTGAACATTCAGTACTTC. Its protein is CSVATGGRLNIQYF.

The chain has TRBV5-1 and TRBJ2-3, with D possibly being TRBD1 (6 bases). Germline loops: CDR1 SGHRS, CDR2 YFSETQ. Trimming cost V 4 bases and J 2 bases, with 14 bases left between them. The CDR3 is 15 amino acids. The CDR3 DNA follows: TGCGCCAGCAGCCCATTAGGACAGATCACAGATACGCAGTATTTT. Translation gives CASSPLGQITDTQYF.

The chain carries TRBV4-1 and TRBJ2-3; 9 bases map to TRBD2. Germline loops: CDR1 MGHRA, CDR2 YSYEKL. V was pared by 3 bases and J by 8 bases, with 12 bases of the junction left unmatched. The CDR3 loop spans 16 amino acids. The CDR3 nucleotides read TGCGCCAGCAGCCACCCCGACGGGACTAGCAGGGGTACGCAGTATTTT. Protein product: CASSHPDGTSRGTQYF.

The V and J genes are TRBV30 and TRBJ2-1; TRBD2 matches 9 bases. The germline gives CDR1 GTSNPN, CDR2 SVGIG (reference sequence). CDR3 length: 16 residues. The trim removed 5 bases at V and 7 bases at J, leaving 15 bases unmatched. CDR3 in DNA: TGTGCCTGGCAAGAGGGTAGCGGGAGTCTAGGAAATGAGCAGTTCTTC. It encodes CAWQEGSGSLGNEQFF. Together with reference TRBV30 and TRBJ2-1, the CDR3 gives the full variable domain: SQTIHQWPATLVQPVGSPLSLECTVEGTSNPNLYWYRQAAGRGLQLLFYSVGIGQISSEVPQNLSASRPQDRQFILSSKKLLLSDSGFYLCAWQEGSGSLGNEQFFGPGTRLTVL.

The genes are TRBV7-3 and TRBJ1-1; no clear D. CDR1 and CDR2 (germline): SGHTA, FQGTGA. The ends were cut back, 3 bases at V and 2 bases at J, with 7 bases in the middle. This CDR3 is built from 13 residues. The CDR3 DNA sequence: TGTGCCAGCAGCTTGACAACTAACACTGAAGCTTTCTTT. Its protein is CASSLTTNTEAFF.

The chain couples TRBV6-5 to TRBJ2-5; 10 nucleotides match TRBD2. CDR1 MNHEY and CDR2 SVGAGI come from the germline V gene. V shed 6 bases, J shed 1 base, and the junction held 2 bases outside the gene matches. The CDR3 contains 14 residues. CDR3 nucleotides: TGTGCCAGCAGCTGGACTAGCGGCCAAGAGACCCAGTACTTC. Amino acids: CASSWTSGQETQYF.

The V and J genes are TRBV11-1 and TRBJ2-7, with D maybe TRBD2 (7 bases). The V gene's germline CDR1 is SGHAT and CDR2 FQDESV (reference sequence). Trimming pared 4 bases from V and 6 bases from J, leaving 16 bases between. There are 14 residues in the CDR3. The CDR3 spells CASSWGGGVPEQYF. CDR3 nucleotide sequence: TGTGCCAGCAGCTGGGGAGGGGGAGTTCCCGAGCAGTACTTC.

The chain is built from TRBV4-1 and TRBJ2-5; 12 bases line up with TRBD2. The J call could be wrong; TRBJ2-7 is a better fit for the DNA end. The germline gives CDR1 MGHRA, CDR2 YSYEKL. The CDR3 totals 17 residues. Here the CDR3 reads CASSPLFLAGGPGEQYF. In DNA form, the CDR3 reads TGCGCCAGCAGCCCTCTTTTCCTAGCGGGGGGGCCAGGCGAGCAGTACTTC.

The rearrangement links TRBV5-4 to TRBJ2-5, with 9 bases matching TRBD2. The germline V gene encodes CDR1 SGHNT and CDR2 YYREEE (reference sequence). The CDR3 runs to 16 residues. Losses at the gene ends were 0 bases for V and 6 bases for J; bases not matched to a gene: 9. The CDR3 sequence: CASSLGSSGGLKTQYF. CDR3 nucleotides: TGTGCCAGCAGCTTGGGTTCGAGCGGGGGGTTAAAGACCCAGTACTTC.

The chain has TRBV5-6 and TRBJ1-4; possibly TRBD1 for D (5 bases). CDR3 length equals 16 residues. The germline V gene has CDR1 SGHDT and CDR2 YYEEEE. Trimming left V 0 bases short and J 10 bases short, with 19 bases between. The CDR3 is CASSLARGVVAGKLFF. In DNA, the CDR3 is TGTGCCAGCAGCTTGGCCCGGGGGGTCGTCGCTGGAAAACTGTTTTTT.

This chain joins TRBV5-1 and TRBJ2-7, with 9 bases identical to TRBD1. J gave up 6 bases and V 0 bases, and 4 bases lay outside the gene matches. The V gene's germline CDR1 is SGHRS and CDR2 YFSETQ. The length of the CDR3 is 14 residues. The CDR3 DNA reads TGCGCCAGCAGCTTGGTGGGACAGGGTATCGAGCAGTACTTC. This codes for CASSLVGQGIEQYF.

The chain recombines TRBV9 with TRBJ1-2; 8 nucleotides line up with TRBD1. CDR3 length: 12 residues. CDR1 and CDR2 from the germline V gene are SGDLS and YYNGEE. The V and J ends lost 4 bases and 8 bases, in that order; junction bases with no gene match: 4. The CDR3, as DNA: TGTGCCAGCAGCCCTCGGACAGGGGGCTACACCTTC. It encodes CASSPRTGGYTF.

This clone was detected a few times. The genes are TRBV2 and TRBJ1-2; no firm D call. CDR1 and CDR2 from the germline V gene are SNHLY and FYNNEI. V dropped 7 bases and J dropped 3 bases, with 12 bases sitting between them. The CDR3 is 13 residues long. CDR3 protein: CASNGPNYYGYTF. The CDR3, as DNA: TGTGCCAGCAATGGTCCGAACTACTATGGCTACACCTTC.

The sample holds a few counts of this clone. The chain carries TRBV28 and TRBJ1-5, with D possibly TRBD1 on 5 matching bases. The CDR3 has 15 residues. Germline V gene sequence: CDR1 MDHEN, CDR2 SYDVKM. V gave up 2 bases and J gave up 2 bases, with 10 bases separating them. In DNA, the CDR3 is TGTGCCAGCAGTTTACAGGGCAAGGGCAATCAGCCCCAGCATTTT. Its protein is CASSLQGKGNQPQHF. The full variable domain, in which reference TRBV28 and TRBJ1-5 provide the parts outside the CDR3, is DVKVTQSSRYLVKRTGEKVFLECVQDMDHENMFWYRQDPGLGLRLIYFSYDVKMKEKGDIPEGYSVSREKKERFSLILESASTNQTSMYLCASSLQGKGNQPQHFGDGTRLSIL.